These 26 T cell receptor beta chains were sequenced from one sample in a study of blood T cell repertoires in COVID-19. The protocol was immunoSEQ multiplex PCR, while the TCRdb copy is restricted to in-frame clones and leaves out a portion. The sample has just over 250,000 clones; around 89% are singletons. Material: peripheral blood. These receptors all come from a man aged 60 to 75 who had recovered from COVID-19.

The gene calls are TRBV5-1 and TRBJ1-1; perhaps TRBD1 as D (5 bases). The CDR3 extends over 15 amino acids. V lost 0 bases and J 8 bases, leaving 17 bases between the germline ends. Germline V gives CDR1 SGHRS, CDR2 YFSETQ. The CDR3 region is CASSLEHAGTFEAFF. The CDR3 nucleotides read TGCGCCAGCAGCTTGGAGCATGCCGGGACTTTCGAAGCTTTCTTT.

This chain joins TRBV7-8 and TRBJ2-1; 7 bases align to TRBD1. The trim removed 5 bases at V and 7 bases at J, leaving 11 bases unmatched. CDR1 is SGHVS and CDR2 is FQNEAQ in the germline V gene. This CDR3 comprises 15 residues. Here the CDR3 reads CASSDHGQDENEQFF. CDR3 bases: TGTGCCAGCAGCGACCACGGACAGGATGAGAATGAGCAGTTCTTC.

The chain carries TRBV19 and TRBJ1-1, with TRBD1 identical over 10 bases. The length of the CDR3 is 13 residues. The V gene end was trimmed by 7 bases and the J gene end by 5 bases; junction bases not matched to a gene: 4. Germline V CDR1 and CDR2: LNHDA, SQIVND (reference sequence). CDR3 sequence reads: CASTRQGATEAFF. The CDR3 region has the DNA TGTGCCAGTACCAGACAGGGGGCAACTGAAGCTTTCTTT.

V gene TRBV5-1 combines with J gene TRBJ2-7; a possible D gene is TRBD1 (6 bases). The CDR3 is 14 amino acids. The germline CDR1 and CDR2 sequences are SGHRS and YFSETQ. Trimming removed 8 bases from V and 3 bases from J, with 18 bases in between. The CDR3 region has the DNA TGCGCCAGTTACGAAGGGGGAGCTATCTACGAGCAGTACTTC. This translates into CASYEGGAIYEQYF.

The chain couples TRBV9 to TRBJ2-5, with 10 bases fitting TRBD2. J gave up 3 bases and V 2 bases, and 10 bases lay outside the gene matches. Germline CDR1 reads SGDLS; CDR2 reads YYNGEE. CDR3 length: 17 amino acids. The CDR3 DNA follows: TGTGCCAGCAGCGTCCGAGGACTAGCGGAATATAAAGAGACCCAGTACTTC. It specifies CASSVRGLAEYKETQYF.

The DNA for the CDR3 is TGTGCCAGTAGTGGGCCCGGGATGAACTATGGCTACACCTTC. Its translation is CASSGPGMNYGYTF. V is TRBV19 and J is TRBJ1-2, with unresolved D. Trimming took off 5 bases at V and 2 bases at J, with 12 bases between the two ends. The CDR3 spans 14 residues. Per germline, CDR1 LNHDA and CDR2 SQIVND (reference sequence). Combining the CDR3 with reference TRBV19 and TRBJ1-2 gives the whole variable domain DGGITQSPKYLFRKEGQNVTLSCEQNLNHDAMYWYRQDPGQGLRLIYYSQIVNDFQKGDIAEGYSVSREKKESFPLTVTSAQKNPTAFYLCASSGPGMNYGYTFGSGTRLTVV.

This chain joins TRBV9 and TRBJ1-3; possible D gene TRBD1, 6 bases. V was cut by 4 bases and J by 4 bases, with 15 bases left in between. Germline V gene lookup returns CDR1 SGDLS and CDR2 YYNGEE. The CDR3 spans 15 residues. CDR3 loop: CASSQVGARGNTIYF. The CDR3 DNA follows: TGTGCCAGCAGCCAAGTGGGGGCGCGGGGAAACACCATATATTTT.

The chain carries TRBV5-1 and TRBJ1-1; D not resolved. V was pared by 2 bases and J by 1 base, with 9 bases between. The CDR3 consists of 14 residues. CDR1 and CDR2 (germline): SGHRS, YFSETQ. The DNA for the CDR3 is TGCGCCAGCAGCTTACACACCTCGAACACTGAAGCTTTCTTT. Translating it yields CASSLHTSNTEAFF.

This chain joins TRBV30 and TRBJ1-4, with D perhaps TRBD1 (5 bases). V was shortened by 4 bases and J by 7 bases, with 13 bases between the two germline ends. The CDR3 is 13 residues long. Germline V gene data show CDR1 as GTSNPN and CDR2 as SVGIG (reference sequence). CDR3: CAWTSRVTEKLFF. For the CDR3, the DNA is TGTGCCTGGACGAGCAGGGTTACTGAAAAACTGTTTTTT.

Notes on this clone: An end of the junction does not agree with germline; a read error may underlie this. The chain recombines TRBV7-7 with TRBJ2-3; 9 positions agree with TRBD1. Germline values: CDR1 SSHAT, CDR2 FNYEAQ (reference sequence). The CDR3 runs 15 residues. This chain's CDR3 is CASSLGTGPGDTQYF. The CDR3, as DNA: TGTGCTAGCAGCTTGGGGACAGGGCCGGGAGATACGCAGTATTTT.

In its sample, this clone was seen once. This chain connects TRBV12-3 or TRBV12-4 to TRBJ2-5; D might be TRBD1 (6 bases). V was cut by 6 bases and J by 2 bases, with 10 bases left in between. This CDR3 is built from 13 residues. The chain's CDR3 is CASSLDSQETQYF. The DNA for the CDR3 is TGTGCCAGCAGCCTGGACAGTCAAGAGACCCAGTACTTC.

V usage is TRBV27 and J usage is TRBJ1-4, with D possibly being TRBD1 (6 bases). The germline gives CDR1 MNHEY, CDR2 SMNVEV (reference sequence). There are 16 residues in the CDR3. V shed 5 bases and J shed 0 bases, with 13 bases lying between them. The CDR3 sequence: CASSLNPGATNEKLFF. The CDR3 DNA follows: TGTGCCAGCAGTCTTAACCCAGGGGCAACTAATGAAAAACTGTTTTTT.

The chain uses TRBV29-1 and TRBJ2-3; TRBD1 aligns across 9 bases. CDR3 length: 16 residues. Trimming removed 2 bases from V and 1 base from J; junction bases left unmatched: 7. The germline V gene has CDR1 SQVTM and CDR2 ANQGSEA. This chain's CDR3 is CSVEPRTGVGTDTQYF. The CDR3 DNA sequence: TGCAGCGTTGAACCCCGGACAGGGGTGGGCACAGATACGCAGTATTTT.

The rearrangement links TRBV6-5 to TRBJ1-3; D is uncertain. The CDR3 covers 16 residues. In germline, CDR1 is MNHEY, CDR2 SVGAGI. Trimming removed 0 bases at V and 1 base at J, with 10 bases between. The DNA of the CDR3 is TGTGCCAGCAGTTACTCGAGTACCGTGTCTGGAAACACCATATATTTT. Amino acid sequence: CASSYSSTVSGNTIYF.

For the CDR3, the DNA is TGTGCCAGTAGACCTAGGAAGGAAAAGACCGGGGAGCTGTTTTTT. Translating gives CASRPRKEKTGELFF. The V gene is TRBV19, the J gene TRBJ2-2; D ambiguous. Germline V gives CDR1 LNHDA, CDR2 SQIVND (reference sequence). V gave up 6 bases and J gave up 5 bases, with 16 bases separating them. The CDR3 consists of 15 residues.

This clone has just one count. The rearrangement links TRBV6-5 to TRBJ2-3; unclear D gene. The CDR3 totals 14 residues. Per the germline V gene, CDR1 is MNHEY and CDR2 is SVGAGI. Trimming removed 0 bases from V and 2 bases from J, with 6 bases in between. The CDR3: CASSYSPHTDTQYF. CDR3 coding DNA: TGTGCCAGCAGTTACTCTCCCCACACAGATACGCAGTATTTT.

The chain links TRBV2 to TRBJ1-2, with no clear D. This CDR3 comprises 13 residues. V was trimmed by 7 bases and J by 4 bases, leaving 13 bases between them. The germline V gene has CDR1 SNHLY and CDR2 FYNNEI. The CDR3 loop reads CASTYRGGYGYTF. CDR3 DNA sequence: TGTGCCAGCACTTATCGGGGTGGCTATGGCTACACCTTC. The complete variable domain, with remaining parts taken from reference TRBV2 and TRBJ1-2, reads EPEVTQTPSHQVTQMGQEVILRCVPISNHLYFYWYRQILGQKVEFLVSFYNNEISEKSEIFDDQFSVERPDGSNFTLKIRSTKLEDSAMYFCASTYRGGYGYTFGSGTRLTVV.

This chain links TRBV3-1 (or the pseudogene TRBV3-2) with TRBJ1-3, with a weak D call TRBD1 (6 bases). Germline CDR1 is LGHDT and CDR2 is YNNKEL (reference sequence). This CDR3 spans 17 amino acids. V was cut by 1 base and J by 0 bases, with 13 bases left in between. The CDR3 DNA reads as TGTGCCAGCAGCCAAGCCTCACAGGGCTACTCTGGAAACACCATATATTTT. This encodes CASSQASQGYSGNTIYF.

The chain links TRBV4-2 to TRBJ1-6, with TRBD1 matching 8 bases. Germline values: CDR1 LGHNA, CDR2 YNFKEQ. Trimming removed 4 bases from V and 12 bases from J; junction bases left unmatched: 8. The CDR3 is 14 amino acids. CDR3 region: CASSPGQEIQPLHF. CDR3 in DNA: TGTGCCAGCAGCCCGGGACAGGAGATACAACCCCTCCACTTT.

The gene calls are TRBV7-2 and TRBJ2-1; a possible D gene is TRBD1 (6 bases). The germline V gene has CDR1 SGHTA and CDR2 FQGNSA. V was trimmed by 2 bases and J by 2 bases, leaving 7 bases between them. CDR3 length: 14 amino acids. The CDR3 protein is CASSLQGPYNEQFF. The CDR3 region has the DNA TGTGCCAGCAGCTTACAGGGGCCCTACAATGAGCAGTTCTTC. Full variable domain (missing parts from reference TRBV7-2 and TRBJ2-1): GAGVSQSPSNKVTEKGKDVELRCDPISGHTALYWYRQSLGQGLEFLIYFQGNSAPDKSGLPSDRFSAERTGGSVSTLTIQRTQQEDSAVYLCASSLQGPYNEQFFGPGTRLTVL.

The V gene is TRBV9, the J gene TRBJ2-7, with a possible D match to TRBD2 (6 bases). Per germline, CDR1 SGDLS and CDR2 YYNGEE. The CDR3 consists of 14 residues. Trimming stripped 0 bases from V and 6 bases from J, with 13 bases between. CDR3 loop: CASSVAVGGGEQYF. CDR3 in DNA: TGTGCCAGCAGCGTAGCAGTGGGGGGTGGCGAGCAGTACTTC.

As DNA, the CDR3 is TGTGCCAGTAGTGGGGAGACAGGAGAATATGGCTACACCTTC. Protein sequence: CASSGETGEYGYTF. This chain joins TRBV19 and TRBJ1-2; tentatively, D is TRBD1 (6 bases). V was pared by 5 bases and J by 5 bases, with 15 bases between. This CDR3 contains 14 residues. Germline V gene lookup returns CDR1 LNHDA and CDR2 SQIVND (reference sequence).

V gene TRBV19 combines with J gene TRBJ1-2; the D is unclear. V dropped 6 bases and J dropped 3 bases, with 14 bases sitting between them. In germline, CDR1 is LNHDA, CDR2 SQIVND (reference sequence). The CDR3 loop spans 14 amino acids. In DNA, the CDR3 is TGTGCCAGTAGCCCGCCCACGGGTCACTATGGCTACACCTTC. This encodes CASSPPTGHYGYTF.

This clone was counted a single time. V is TRBV30 and J is TRBJ2-1; perhaps TRBD1 as D (6 bases). The germline V and J ends were trimmed by 2 bases and 15 bases, with 17 bases remaining between them. This CDR3 region has 12 residues. The germline gives CDR1 GTSNPN, CDR2 SVGIG (reference sequence). Here the CDR3 DNA reads TGTGCCTGGAGTCCAACAGGGTCTAGGTGGTTCTTC. Amino acids: CAWSPTGSRWFF.

The table lists this clone with a count of one. The chain is built from TRBV5-1 and TRBJ1-1, with 7 bases identical to TRBD1. V lost 3 bases and J lost 4; bases outside the gene matches: 6. This CDR3 region has 14 residues. Germline loops: CDR1 SGHRS, CDR2 YFSETQ. The CDR3 loop is CASSSERGLTEAFF. CDR3 DNA sequence: TGCGCCAGCAGCTCGGAAAGGGGGCTCACTGAAGCTTTCTTT.

The chain recombines TRBV9 with TRBJ2-3, with D unclear. This CDR3 has 16 residues. Germline V lookup: CDR1 SGDLS, CDR2 YYNGEE. The V end lost 0 bases, the J end lost 0 bases, and 11 bases lay between the germline ends. CDR3 nucleotides: TGTGCCAGCAGCGTAGAACCAGGCCCTAGCACAGATACGCAGTATTTT. As protein: CASSVEPGPSTDTQYF. The whole variable domain, filled in from reference TRBV9 and TRBJ2-3, reads DSGVTQTPKHLITATGQRVTLRCSPRSGDLSVYWYQQSLDQGLQFLIQYYNGEERAKGNILERFSAQQFPDLHSELNLSSLELGDSALYFCASSVEPGPSTDTQYFGPGTRLTVL.